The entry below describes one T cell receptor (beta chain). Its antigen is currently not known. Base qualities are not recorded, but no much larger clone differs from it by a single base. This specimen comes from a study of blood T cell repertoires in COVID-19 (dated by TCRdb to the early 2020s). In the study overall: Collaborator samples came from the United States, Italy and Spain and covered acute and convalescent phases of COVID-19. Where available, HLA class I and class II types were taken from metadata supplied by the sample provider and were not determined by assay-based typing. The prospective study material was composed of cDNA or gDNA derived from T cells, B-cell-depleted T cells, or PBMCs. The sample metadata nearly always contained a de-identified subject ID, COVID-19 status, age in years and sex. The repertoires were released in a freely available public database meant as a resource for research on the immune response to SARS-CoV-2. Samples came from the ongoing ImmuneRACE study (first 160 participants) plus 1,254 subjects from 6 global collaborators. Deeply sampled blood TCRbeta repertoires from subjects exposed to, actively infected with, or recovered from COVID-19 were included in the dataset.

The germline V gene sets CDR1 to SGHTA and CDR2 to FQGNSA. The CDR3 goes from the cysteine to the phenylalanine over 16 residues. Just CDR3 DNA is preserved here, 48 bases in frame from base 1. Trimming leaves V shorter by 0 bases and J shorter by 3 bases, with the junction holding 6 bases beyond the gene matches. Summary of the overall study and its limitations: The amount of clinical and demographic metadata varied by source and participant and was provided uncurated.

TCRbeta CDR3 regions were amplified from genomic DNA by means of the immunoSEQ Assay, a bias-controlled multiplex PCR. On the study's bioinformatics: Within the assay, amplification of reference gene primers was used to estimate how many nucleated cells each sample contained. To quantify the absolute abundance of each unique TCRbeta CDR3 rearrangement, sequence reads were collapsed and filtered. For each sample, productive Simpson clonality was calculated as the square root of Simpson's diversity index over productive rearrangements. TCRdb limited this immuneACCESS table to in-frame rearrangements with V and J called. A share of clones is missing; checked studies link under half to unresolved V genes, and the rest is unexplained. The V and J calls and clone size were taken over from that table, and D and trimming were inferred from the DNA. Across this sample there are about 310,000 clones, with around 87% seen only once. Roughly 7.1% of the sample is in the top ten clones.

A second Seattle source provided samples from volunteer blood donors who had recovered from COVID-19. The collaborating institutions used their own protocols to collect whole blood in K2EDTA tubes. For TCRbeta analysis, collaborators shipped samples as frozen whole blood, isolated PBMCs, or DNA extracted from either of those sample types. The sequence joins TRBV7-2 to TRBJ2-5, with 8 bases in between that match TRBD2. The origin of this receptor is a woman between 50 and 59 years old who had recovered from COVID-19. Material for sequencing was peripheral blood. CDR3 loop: CASSLALPGGEETQYF. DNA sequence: TGTGCCAGCAGCTTAGCGTTGCCGGGGGGGGAAGAGACCCAGTACTTC.